The clone carrying this T cell receptor (beta chain) was picked up a small number of times. Its specificity is unknown. The data belong to a study of beta chain features in type 1 diabetes. Across the whole study: All of the samples together had over 90 million sorted cells examined.

General observations from the study: HLA effects on TCRB rearrangement stayed unresolved here. Type 1 diabetes patients had TCRB CDR3s that were shorter (moderately but significantly so) in all four CD4+ subsets. Relative to healthy donors, patients appeared to have naive, central memory and Treg TCRB repertoires that were more similar.

V shed 2 bases and J 8 bases; nucleotides not matched to a gene: 8. This CDR3 contains 15 residues. Germline CDR1 is LGHNA and CDR2 is YNFKEQ. As every portion of the isolated RNA was reverse transcribed, the sequencing read expressed TCRB transcripts. Method: immunoSEQ multiplex PCR; TCRdb's copy keeps in-frame clones and lacks some. This table has approximately 260,000 clones, around 21% appearing once. Cells sorted by CD45RO/CCR7/CD25/CD127/CD95/CD27 comprised CD4+ naive, central memory, regulatory and stem cell-like memory cells. This rearrangement joins TRBV4-2 to TRBJ2-1; the match to TRBD1 covers 8 bases. Input material: naive CD4+ T cells from blood. This TCR derives from a woman aged 40 to 50 with type 1 diabetes. The CDR3 DNA reads TGTGCCAGCAGCCAATCGTCAGGGGGCAGGGATGAGCAGTTCTTC. Amino acid sequence: CASSQSSGGRDEQFF.